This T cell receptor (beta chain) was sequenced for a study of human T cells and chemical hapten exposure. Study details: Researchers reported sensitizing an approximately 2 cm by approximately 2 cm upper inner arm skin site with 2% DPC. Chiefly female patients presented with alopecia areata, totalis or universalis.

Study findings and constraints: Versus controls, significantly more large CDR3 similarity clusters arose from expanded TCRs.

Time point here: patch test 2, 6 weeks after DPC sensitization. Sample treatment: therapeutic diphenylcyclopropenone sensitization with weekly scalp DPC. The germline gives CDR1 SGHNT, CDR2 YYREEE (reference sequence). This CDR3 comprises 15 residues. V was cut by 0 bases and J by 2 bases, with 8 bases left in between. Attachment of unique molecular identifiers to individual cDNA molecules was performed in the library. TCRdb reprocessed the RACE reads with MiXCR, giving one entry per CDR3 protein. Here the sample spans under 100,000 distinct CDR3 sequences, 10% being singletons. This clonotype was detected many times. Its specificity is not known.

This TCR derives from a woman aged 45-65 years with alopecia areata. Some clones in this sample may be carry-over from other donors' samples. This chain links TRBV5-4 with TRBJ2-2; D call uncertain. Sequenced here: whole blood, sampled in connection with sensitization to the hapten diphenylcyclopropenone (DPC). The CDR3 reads CASSLATLNTGELFF. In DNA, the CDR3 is TGTGCCAGCAGCTTGGCCACTCTTAACACCGGGGAGCTGTTTTTT.